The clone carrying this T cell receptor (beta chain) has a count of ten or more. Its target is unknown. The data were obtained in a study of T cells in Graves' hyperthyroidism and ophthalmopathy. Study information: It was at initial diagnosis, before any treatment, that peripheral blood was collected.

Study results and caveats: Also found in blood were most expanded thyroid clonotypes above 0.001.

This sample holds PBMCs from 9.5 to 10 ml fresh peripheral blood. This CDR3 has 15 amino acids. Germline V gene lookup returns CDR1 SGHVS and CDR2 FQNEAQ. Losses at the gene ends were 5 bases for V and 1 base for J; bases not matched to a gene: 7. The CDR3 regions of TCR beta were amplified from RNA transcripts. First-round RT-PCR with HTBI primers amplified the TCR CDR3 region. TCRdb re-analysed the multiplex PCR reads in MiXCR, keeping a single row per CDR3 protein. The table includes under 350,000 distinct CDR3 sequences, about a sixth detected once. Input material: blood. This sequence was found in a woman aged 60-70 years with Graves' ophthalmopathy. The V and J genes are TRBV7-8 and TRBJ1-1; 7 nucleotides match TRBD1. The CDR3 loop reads CASSPSRTGNTEAFF. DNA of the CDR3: TGTGCCAGCAGCCCGAGCAGGACAGGGAACACTGAAGCTTTCTTT.